This passage covers 2 T cell receptor beta chains from one sample sequenced in a study of T cells in women clearing cervical HPV infection. Clones were sequenced by immunoSEQ multiplex PCR, and TCRdb holds only the in-frame ones, with some missing. The sample holds tens of thousands of clones. Sample: blood buffy coat. The receptors here all came from a woman between 18 and 70 years old with a cervical HPV16 infection that either progressed to CIN3+ or cleared (not recorded which).

Comment on this clone: Read coverage stops 3 residues before the CDR3 terminus; the germline J gene supplies the remainder. The rearrangement uses TRBV7-2 and TRBJ2-3; TRBD1 or TRBD2 may be the D gene (5 bases each). Germline values: CDR1 SGHTA, CDR2 FQGNSA. The CDR3 is made up of 13 amino acids. The CDR3 bases that were read are TGTGCCAGCAGCGTAGGGACCGGGGAGACG. Its translation is CASSVGTGET. The complete CDR3 reads CASSVGTGETQYF. Supplemented by reference TRBV7-2 and TRBJ2-3, the full variable domain reads GAGVSQSPSNKVTEKGKDVELRCDPISGHTALYWYRQSLGQGLEFLIYFQGNSAPDKSGLPSDRFSAERTGGSVSTLTIQRTQQEDSAVYLCASSVGTGETQYFGPGTRLTVL.

Worth noting for this clone: The read terminates 3 residues before the CDR3 end, so the remaining end is supplied by the germline J gene. V and J are TRBV23-1 and TRBJ1-4, with D possibly being TRBD1 (6 bases). TRBV23-1 is an open reading frame, and its role is uncertain. The V gene lost 2 bases and the J gene lost 3 bases, with 10 bases spanning the gap. The CDR3 contains 15 residues. The CDR3 is CASSQTGSSNEKLFF. CDR3 DNA (partial): TGCGCCAGCAGTCAAACAGGGTCGTCTAATGAAAAA.